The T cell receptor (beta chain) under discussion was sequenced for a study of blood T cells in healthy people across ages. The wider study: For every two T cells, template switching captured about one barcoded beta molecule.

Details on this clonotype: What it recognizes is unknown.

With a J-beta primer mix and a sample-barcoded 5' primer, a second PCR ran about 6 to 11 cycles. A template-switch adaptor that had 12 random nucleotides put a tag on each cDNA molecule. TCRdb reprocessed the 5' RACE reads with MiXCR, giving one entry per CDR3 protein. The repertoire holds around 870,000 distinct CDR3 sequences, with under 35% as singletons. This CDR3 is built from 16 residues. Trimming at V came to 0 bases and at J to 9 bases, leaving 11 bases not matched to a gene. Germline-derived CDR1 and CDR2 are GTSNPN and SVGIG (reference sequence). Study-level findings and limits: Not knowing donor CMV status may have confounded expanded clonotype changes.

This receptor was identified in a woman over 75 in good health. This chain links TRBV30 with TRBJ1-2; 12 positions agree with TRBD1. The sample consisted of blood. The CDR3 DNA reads TGTGCCTGGAGTGTACCGGCCGGGACAGGGGGCAGGAGCTACACCTTC. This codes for CAWSVPAGTGGRSYTF.